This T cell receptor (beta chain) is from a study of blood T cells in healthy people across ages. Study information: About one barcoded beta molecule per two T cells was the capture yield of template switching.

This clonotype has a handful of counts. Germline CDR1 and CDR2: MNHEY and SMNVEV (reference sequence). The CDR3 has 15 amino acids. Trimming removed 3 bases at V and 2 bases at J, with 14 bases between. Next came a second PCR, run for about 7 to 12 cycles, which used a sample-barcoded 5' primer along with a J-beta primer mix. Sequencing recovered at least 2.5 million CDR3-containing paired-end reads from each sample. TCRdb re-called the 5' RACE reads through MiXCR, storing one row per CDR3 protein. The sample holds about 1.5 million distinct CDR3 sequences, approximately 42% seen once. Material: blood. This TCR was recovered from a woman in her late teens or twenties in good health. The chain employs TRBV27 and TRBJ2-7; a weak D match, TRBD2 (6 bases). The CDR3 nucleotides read TGTGCCAGCAGTTTGGAGGGACGCCTCACCTACGAGCAGTACTTC. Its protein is CASSLEGRLTYEQYF.